This T cell receptor (beta chain) originates from a study of PD-1 blockade in classical Hodgkin lymphoma. This clone was counted between two and nine times. Every single patient, without exception, relapsed after autologous stem cell transplantation, and brentuximab vedotin exposure varied. Trimming removed 11 bases at V and 6 bases at J, with 11 bases between. There are 10 residues in the CDR3. CDR1 is SGHTA, CDR2 FQGTGA, per germline. Sequenced by immunoSEQ multiplex PCR; TCRdb stores in-frame clones only, minus some. The sample yields over 20,000 clones, around 84% seen once. The genes are TRBV7-3 and TRBJ2-7; perhaps TRBD2 as D (5 bases). The sample in question was peripheral blood mononuclear cells (PBMCs), obtained at baseline. The source of this sequence is a human donor with classical Hodgkin lymphoma. CDR3 DNA: TGTGCCGCGAGCCGGGGCGAGCAGTACTTC. This sequence encodes CAASRGEQYF.